Shown below are 21 T cell receptor beta chains from a single sample sequenced in a study of blood T cell repertoires in COVID-19. Repertoires were generated with immunoSEQ multiplex PCR, while TCRdb's copy carries only in-frame clones and drops some. Of around 190,000 clones in the sample, over 75% are singletons; the top ten hold roughly an eighth. Sequences were obtained from peripheral blood. These receptors came from a woman between 45 and 65 years old with acute or convalescent COVID-19.

V gene TRBV6-5 combines with J gene TRBJ1-4; D gene ambiguous. The CDR3 sequence is 15 residues long. V lost 6 bases and J 0 bases, leaving 11 bases between the germline ends. From germline, CDR1 is MNHEY and CDR2 SVGAGI. The CDR3 here is CASSLERATNEKLFF. In DNA form, the CDR3 reads TGTGCCAGCAGCCTGGAGAGGGCAACTAATGAAAAACTGTTTTTT.

The chain's CDR3 is CASSESLAAYNEQFF. CDR3 sequence (DNA): TGCGCCAGCAGTGAGTCATTAGCGGCCTACAATGAGCAGTTCTTC. This sequence joins TRBV10-1 and TRBJ2-1, with D perhaps TRBD2 (6 bases). This CDR3 is 15 amino acids long. V dropped 0 bases and J dropped 2 bases, with 8 bases sitting between them. Germline assignment: CDR1 WNHNN and CDR2 SYGVQD (reference sequence).

In the case of this clone: Other DNA variants within this sample encode the same CDR3. V gene TRBV6-5 combines with J gene TRBJ2-2; D may be TRBD2 (5 bases). V was shortened by 0 bases and J by 1 base, with 6 bases between the two germline ends. Germline values: CDR1 MNHEY, CDR2 SVGAGI. The CDR3 is made up of 15 amino acids. The CDR3 region has the DNA TGTGCCAGCAGTTACTCACGGGGGAACACCGGGGAGCTGTTTTTT. Encoded protein: CASSYSRGNTGELFF.

The genes are TRBV5-8 and TRBJ1-5, with TRBD1 as a possible D gene (6 bases). The CDR3 runs to 14 residues. V gave up 5 bases and J gave up 2 bases, with 11 bases separating them. Germline-derived CDR1 and CDR2 are SGHTS and YDEGEE. The CDR3 DNA sequence: TGTGCCAGCAGTTTCAGGGGTCGCAATCAGCCCCAGCATTTT. It translates to CASSFRGRNQPQHF.

The rearrangement uses TRBV7-2 and TRBJ2-5; TRBD2 might be the D (6 bases). The V gene's germline CDR1 is SGHTA and CDR2 FQGNSA. The CDR3 length is 13 residues. V was pared by 5 bases and J by 4 bases, with 11 bases between. This CDR3 is CASSPGVPETQYF. As DNA, the CDR3 is TGTGCCAGCAGCCCGGGGGTCCCAGAGACCCAGTACTTC. Full variable domain (remainder filled in from reference TRBV7-2 and TRBJ2-5): GAGVSQSPSNKVTEKGKDVELRCDPISGHTALYWYRQSLGQGLEFLIYFQGNSAPDKSGLPSDRFSAERTGGSVSTLTIQRTQQEDSAVYLCASSPGVPETQYFGPGTRLLVL.

The V gene is TRBV4-2, the J gene TRBJ2-3; TRBD2 matches at 8 bases. Trimming at V came to 0 bases and at J to 2 bases, leaving 7 bases not matched to a gene. The CDR3 totals 17 residues. From germline, CDR1 is LGHNA and CDR2 YNFKEQ. DNA for the CDR3: TGTGCCAGCAGCCAAGAACCAGCGGGGGCCCCCACAGATACGCAGTATTTT. It specifies CASSQEPAGAPTDTQYF.

This clone was counted a few times. This chain joins TRBV30 and TRBJ1-2; 9 bases are shared with TRBD1. The CDR3 is 14 amino acids. The germline V gene has CDR1 GTSNPN and CDR2 SVGIG (reference sequence). Trimming removed 4 bases from V and 4 bases from J; junction bases left unmatched: 7. CDR3: CAWIPGQGTYGYTF. The CDR3 nucleotides read TGTGCCTGGATCCCGGGACAGGGAACCTATGGCTACACCTTC.

The chain joins TRBV28 to TRBJ1-6; 7 bases match TRBD1. Germline V lookup: CDR1 MDHEN, CDR2 SYDVKM. CDR3 length: 14 residues. Losses at the gene ends were 5 bases for V and 8 bases for J; bases not matched to a gene: 6. In DNA, the CDR3 is TGTGCCAGCAGTCCTTACAGGGGTGATTCACCCCTCCACTTT. Its protein is CASSPYRGDSPLHF. Full variable domain (outside the CDR3, taken from reference TRBV28 and TRBJ1-6): DVKVTQSSRYLVKRTGEKVFLECVQDMDHENMFWYRQDPGLGLRLIYFSYDVKMKEKGDIPEGYSVSREKKERFSLILESASTNQTSMYLCASSPYRGDSPLHFGNGTRLTVT.

This chain joins TRBV4-1 and TRBJ2-7; the match to TRBD1 covers 7 bases. Germline lookup yields CDR1 MGHRA and CDR2 YSYEKL. This CDR3 has 15 residues. Trimming took 0 bases from V and 5 from J; bases not matched to a gene: 7. CDR3 nucleotide sequence: TGCGCCAGCAGCCAAGATCCCAACAGGGGCCACGAGCAGTACTTC. As protein: CASSQDPNRGHEQYF.

This chain uses TRBV2 with TRBJ2-1; TRBD2 agrees at 8 bases. Germline CDR1 SNHLY, CDR2 FYNNEI. V was pared by 4 bases and J by 4 bases, with 6 bases of the junction left unmatched. CDR3 size: 15 residues. In nucleotides, the CDR3 is TGTGCCAGCAGTGTGGCTAGCGGGCCTTACAATGAGCAGTTCTTC. Translating gives CASSVASGPYNEQFF.

The J gene is TRBJ2-1, the V gene TRBV3-1 (or the pseudogene TRBV3-2); 12 bases match TRBD1. The V gene's germline CDR1 is LGHDT and CDR2 YNNKEL (reference sequence). Losses at the gene ends were 1 base for V and 9 bases for J; bases not matched to a gene: 10. The CDR3 extends over 17 amino acids. The CDR3 loop is CASSQVVGTGGGGEQFF. As DNA, the CDR3 is TGTGCCAGCAGCCAAGTAGTCGGGACAGGGGGCGGAGGTGAGCAGTTCTTC.

This clone has a single count. This chain connects TRBV7-6 to TRBJ2-2; TRBD2 is a possible D gene (6 bases). The CDR3 totals 17 residues. Germline CDR1 and CDR2: SGHVS and FNYEAQ. The ends were cut back, 2 bases at V and 3 bases at J, with 16 bases in the middle. The CDR3 loop is CASSLRGGGTDTGELFF. The CDR3 DNA reads TGTGCCAGCAGCTTAAGGGGAGGCGGGACGGACACCGGGGAGCTGTTTTTT.

The table lists this clone with a few counts. The chain combines TRBV3-1 (or the pseudogene TRBV3-2) with TRBJ2-7; 9 bases match TRBD1. The CDR3 sequence is 16 residues long. Germline V gene lookup returns CDR1 LGHDT and CDR2 YNNKEL (reference sequence). The trim removed 0 bases at V and 4 bases at J, leaving 7 bases unmatched. The CDR3 is CASSQDAGTGRYEQYF. DNA for the CDR3: TGTGCCAGCAGCCAAGATGCCGGGACAGGGAGGTACGAGCAGTACTTC.

CDR3 protein: CASSYIRGAEAFF. In DNA, the CDR3 is TGTGCCAGCAGTTACATCCGGGGGGCTGAAGCTTTCTTT. The V and J genes are TRBV6-5 and TRBJ1-1; tentative D call: TRBD1 (5 bases). This CDR3 has 13 residues. The V end was cut by 2 bases, the J end by 6 bases, with 10 bases between. The germline gives CDR1 MNHEY, CDR2 SVGAGI.

This clone was recorded once. The rearrangement links TRBV2 to TRBJ1-6, with 9 bases aligning to TRBD1. CDR1 and CDR2 from the germline V gene are SNHLY and FYNNEI. The CDR3 contains 17 residues. V trimming: 4 bases; J trimming: 10 bases; junction bases outside the gene matches: 14. The CDR3 is CASSGGSLGQGKSPLHF. Here the CDR3 DNA reads TGTGCCAGCAGTGGGGGCTCGCTCGGACAGGGGAAATCACCCCTCCACTTT.

The chain recombines TRBV18 with TRBJ2-7; D might be TRBD1 (6 bases). CDR1 and CDR2 (germline): KGHSH, LQKENI. The CDR3 has 14 amino acids. Trimming took off 3 bases at V and 1 base at J, with 10 bases between the two ends. CDR3 amino acids: CASSPTTGSYEQYF. For the CDR3, the DNA is TGTGCCAGCTCACCTACTACAGGGTCCTACGAGCAGTACTTC. The full variable domain, completed using reference TRBV18 and TRBJ2-7, is NAGVMQNPRHLVRRRGQEARLRCSPMKGHSHVYWYRQLPEEGLKFMVYLQKENIIDESGMPKERFSAEFPKEGPSILRIQQVVRGDSAAYFCASSPTTGSYEQYFGPGTRLTVT.

The chain carries TRBV19 and TRBJ1-5, with 8 nucleotides matching TRBD1. The germline V gene encodes CDR1 LNHDA and CDR2 SQIVND (reference sequence). This CDR3 has 15 amino acids. V lost 4 bases, J lost 6 bases, and 8 bases stayed unmatched. The CDR3 region is CASSTQGAGSQPQHF. The CDR3, as DNA: TGTGCCAGTAGTACGCAGGGGGCAGGCAGTCAGCCCCAGCATTTT.

The gene calls are TRBV2 and TRBJ1-6; 8 nucleotides agree with TRBD1. The junction had 13 bases not matched to a gene; V was cut back by 6 bases and J by 6 bases. CDR1 is SNHLY and CDR2 is FYNNEI in the germline V gene. The CDR3 loop spans 17 amino acids. In nucleotides, the CDR3 is TGTGCCAGCAGCTTCCAGGGGGCTCACAACATTAATTCACCCCTCCACTTT. This sequence encodes CASSFQGAHNINSPLHF.

V gene TRBV12-3 or TRBV12-4 combines with J gene TRBJ2-7; 10 bases match TRBD1. J gave up 6 bases and V 6 bases, and 5 bases lay outside the gene matches. The CDR3 contains 13 residues. The CDR3 is CASRGGQGGEQYF. CDR3 in DNA: TGTGCCAGCAGGGGAGGACAGGGGGGCGAGCAGTACTTC.

This clone was seen only a few times. The rearrangement uses TRBV5-6 and TRBJ1-4; possibly TRBD1 for D (6 bases). The CDR3 consists of 17 residues. Looked up from germline, CDR1 is SGHDT and CDR2 is YYEEEE. The V end lost 1 base, the J end lost 0 bases, and 13 bases lay between the germline ends. DNA of the CDR3: TGTGCCAGCAGCTTGACAGGGTGGGGTGCAACTAATGAAAAACTGTTTTTT. Its protein is CASSLTGWGATNEKLFF.

The CDR3 DNA reads TGCGCCAGCAGCACACTACAGGGGGATGAAAAACTGTTTTTT. Amino acids: CASSTLQGDEKLFF. The chain carries TRBV5-1 and TRBJ1-4; 8 positions agree with TRBD1. Unmatched junction bases numbered 5, after V lost 4 bases and J lost 6 bases. This CDR3 has 14 residues. Germline CDR1 reads SGHRS; CDR2 reads YFSETQ. Drawing the rest from reference TRBV5-1 and TRBJ1-4, the complete variable domain is KAGVTQTPRYLIKTRGQQVTLSCSPISGHRSVSWYQQTPGQGLQFLFEYFSETQRNKGNFPGRFSGRQFSNSRSEMNVSTLELGDSALYLCASSTLQGDEKLFFGSGTQLSVL.